The clone carrying this T cell receptor beta chain was detected only a few times. A much larger clone sits a single nucleotide away, making a read error possible. The sample comes from a study of T cells in Graves' hyperthyroidism and ophthalmopathy. TCR beta CDR3 region amplification was performed from RNA transcripts. First-round RT-PCR of the TCR CDR3 relied on the HTBI primer set. TCRdb recomputed calls from the multiplex PCR reads with MiXCR, one row per CDR3 protein. Altogether about half a million distinct CDR3 sequences are present, around 20% being singletons, with the ten largest covering more than 20%. The CDR3 extends over 15 amino acids.

The receptor comes from a man younger than 35 with Graves' hyperthyroidism. This chain joins TRBV12-3 or TRBV12-4 and TRBJ1-1; D is possibly TRBD1 (5 bases). The sequenced material came from blood. The DNA for the CDR3 is TGTGCCAGCAGTCGACAGCTATTCATGAACACTGGAGCTTTCTTT. This encodes CASSRQLFMNTGAFF.